Sequencing of this T cell receptor (beta chain) was carried out in a study of control samples from healthy donors and cancer patients. This CDR3 has 14 residues. V gave up 2 bases and J gave up 3 bases; unmatched junction bases: 7. The germline V gene encodes CDR1 SQVTM and CDR2 ANQGSEA. Data came from immunoSEQ multiplex PCR; TCRdb stores just in-frame clones and leaves some out. The sample includes roughly 150,000 clones, approximately 86% of them seen just once. The sequenced material came from blood. This sequence was found in a man aged 18 to 29 in good health. V and J are TRBV29-1 and TRBJ2-7, with TRBD2 identical over 7 bases. Here the CDR3 reads CSVERLAGYYEQYF. The CDR3 region has the DNA TGCAGCGTTGAAAGACTAGCTGGTTACTACGAGCAGTACTTC.